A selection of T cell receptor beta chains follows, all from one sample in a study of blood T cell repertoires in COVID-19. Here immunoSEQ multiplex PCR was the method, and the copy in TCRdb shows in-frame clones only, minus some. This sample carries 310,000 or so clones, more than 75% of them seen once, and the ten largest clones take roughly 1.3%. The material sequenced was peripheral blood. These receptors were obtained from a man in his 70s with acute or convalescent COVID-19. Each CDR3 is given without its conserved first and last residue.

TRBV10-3	AISANSRTDTQY
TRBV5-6	ASSLLSGTSGSFYEQY
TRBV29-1	SVGQGTYEQY
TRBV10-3	AITPDRNQPQH
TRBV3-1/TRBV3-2	ASSPLAGTTGELF
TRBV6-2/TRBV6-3	ASSYVQGGGYT
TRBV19	ASTTGTGAVNEQF
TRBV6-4	ASRLESVATNEKLF
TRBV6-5	ASSPSGTGGEKLF
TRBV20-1	SASAGMDTEAF
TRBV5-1	ASSSVPDTQY
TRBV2	ASRDRTGGGGAF
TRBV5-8	ASSLVSLGNEQF
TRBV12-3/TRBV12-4	ASSITEYGYT
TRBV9	ASSVGVGDGYT
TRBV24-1	ATSDGGFSYNEQF
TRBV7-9	ASSLGQGVGNEQF